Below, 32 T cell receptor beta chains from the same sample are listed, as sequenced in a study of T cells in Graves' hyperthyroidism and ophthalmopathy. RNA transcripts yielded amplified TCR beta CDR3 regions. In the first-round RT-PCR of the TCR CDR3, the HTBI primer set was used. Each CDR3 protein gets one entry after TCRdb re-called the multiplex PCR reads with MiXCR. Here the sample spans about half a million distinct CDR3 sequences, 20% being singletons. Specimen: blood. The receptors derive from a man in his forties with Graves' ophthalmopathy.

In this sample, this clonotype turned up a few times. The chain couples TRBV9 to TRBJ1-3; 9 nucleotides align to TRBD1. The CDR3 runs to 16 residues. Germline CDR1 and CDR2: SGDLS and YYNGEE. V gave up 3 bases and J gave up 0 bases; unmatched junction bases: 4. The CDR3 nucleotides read TGTGCCAGCAGCGATCGACAGGGGGTCTCTGGAAACACCATATATTTT. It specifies CASSDRQGVSGNTIYF.

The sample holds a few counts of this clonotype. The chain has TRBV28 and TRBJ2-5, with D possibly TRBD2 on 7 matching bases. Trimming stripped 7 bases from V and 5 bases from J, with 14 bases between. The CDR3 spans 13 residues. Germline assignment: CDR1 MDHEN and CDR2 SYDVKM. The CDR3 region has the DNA TGTGCCAGCACGGGGGGCGCCCCGGAGACCCAGTACTTC. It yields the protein CASTGGAPETQYF. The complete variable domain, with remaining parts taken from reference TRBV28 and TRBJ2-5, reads DVKVTQSSRYLVKRTGEKVFLECVQDMDHENMFWYRQDPGLGLRLIYFSYDVKMKEKGDIPEGYSVSREKKERFSLILESASTNQTSMYLCASTGGAPETQYFGPGTRLLVL.

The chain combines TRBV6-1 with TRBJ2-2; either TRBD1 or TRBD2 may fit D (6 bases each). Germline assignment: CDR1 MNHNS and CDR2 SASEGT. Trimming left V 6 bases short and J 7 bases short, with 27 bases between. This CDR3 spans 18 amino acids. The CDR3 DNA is TGTGCCAGCAGCGGGGGCCCCGGCGGTCCGGGATCCTACGGGGAGCTGTTTTTT. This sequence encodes CASSGGPGGPGSYGELFF.

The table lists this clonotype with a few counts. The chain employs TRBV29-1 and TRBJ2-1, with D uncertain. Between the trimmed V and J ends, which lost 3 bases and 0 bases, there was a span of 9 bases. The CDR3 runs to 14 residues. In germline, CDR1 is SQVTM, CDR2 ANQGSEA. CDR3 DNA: TGCAGCGTTGATGGAGCGAGCTCCTACAATGAGCAGTTCTTC. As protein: CSVDGASSYNEQFF.

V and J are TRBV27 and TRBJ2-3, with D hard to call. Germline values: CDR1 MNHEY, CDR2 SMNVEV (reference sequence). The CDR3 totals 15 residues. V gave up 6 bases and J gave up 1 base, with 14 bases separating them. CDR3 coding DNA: TGTGCCAGCAGGGATACCCTACATCGCACAGATACGCAGTATTTT. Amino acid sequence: CASRDTLHRTDTQYF.

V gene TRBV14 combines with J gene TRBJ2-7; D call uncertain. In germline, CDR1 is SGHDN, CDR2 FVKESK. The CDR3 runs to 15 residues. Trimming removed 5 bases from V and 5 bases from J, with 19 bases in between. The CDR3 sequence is CASSAKRYSSDEQYF. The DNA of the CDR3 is TGTGCCAGCAGCGCTAAGAGGTATTCGTCTGACGAGCAGTACTTC. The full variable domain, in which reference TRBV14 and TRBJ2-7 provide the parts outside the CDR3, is EAGVTQFPSHSVIEKGQTVTLRCDPISGHDNLYWYRRVMGKEIKFLLHFVKESKQDESGMPNNRFLAERTGGTYSTLKVQPAELEDSGVYFCASSAKRYSSDEQYFGPGTRLTVT.

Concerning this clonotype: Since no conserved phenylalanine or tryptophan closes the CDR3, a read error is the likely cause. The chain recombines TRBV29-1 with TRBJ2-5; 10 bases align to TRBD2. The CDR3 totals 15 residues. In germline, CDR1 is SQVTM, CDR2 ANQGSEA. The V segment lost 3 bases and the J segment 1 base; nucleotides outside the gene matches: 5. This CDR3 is CSVEPTSGSQETQYL. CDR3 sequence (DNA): TGCAGCGTTGAGCCGACTAGCGGGTCCCAAGAGACCCAGTACCTC.

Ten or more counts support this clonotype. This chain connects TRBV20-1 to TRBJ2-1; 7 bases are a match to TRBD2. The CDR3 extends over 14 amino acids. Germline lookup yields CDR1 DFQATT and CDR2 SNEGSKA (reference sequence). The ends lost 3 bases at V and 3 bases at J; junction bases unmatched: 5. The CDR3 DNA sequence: TGCAGTGCTAGTTGGTGGGAGGGCTACAATGAGCAGTTCTTC. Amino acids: CSASWWEGYNEQFF.

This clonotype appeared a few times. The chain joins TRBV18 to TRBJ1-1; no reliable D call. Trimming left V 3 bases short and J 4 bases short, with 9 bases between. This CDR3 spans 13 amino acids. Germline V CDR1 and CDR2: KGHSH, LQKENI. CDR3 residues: CASSPPPRTEAFF. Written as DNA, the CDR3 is TGTGCCAGCTCACCTCCTCCGCGCACTGAAGCTTTCTTT.

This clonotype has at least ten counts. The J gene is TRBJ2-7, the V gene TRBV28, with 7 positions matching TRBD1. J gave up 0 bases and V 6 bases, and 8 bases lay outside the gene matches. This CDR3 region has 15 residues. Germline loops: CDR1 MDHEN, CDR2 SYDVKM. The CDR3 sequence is CASSHQGQTSYEQYF. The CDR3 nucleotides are TGTGCCAGCAGCCACCAGGGACAGACCTCCTACGAGCAGTACTTC.

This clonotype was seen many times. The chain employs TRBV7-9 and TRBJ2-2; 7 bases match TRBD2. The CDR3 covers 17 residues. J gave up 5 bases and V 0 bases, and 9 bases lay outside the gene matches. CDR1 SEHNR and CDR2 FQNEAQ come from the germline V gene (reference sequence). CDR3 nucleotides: TGTGCCAGCAGCTTAGCCACGGGACTAACGGTTACCGGGGAGCTGTTTTTT. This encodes CASSLATGLTVTGELFF.

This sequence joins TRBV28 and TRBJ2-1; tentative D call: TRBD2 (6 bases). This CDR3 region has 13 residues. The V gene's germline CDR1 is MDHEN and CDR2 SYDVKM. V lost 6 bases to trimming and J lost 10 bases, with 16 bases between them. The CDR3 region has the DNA TGTGCCAGCAGGTCAACGGGACTTATAGAGCAGTTCTTC. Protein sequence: CASRSTGLIEQFF.

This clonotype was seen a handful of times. DNA of the CDR3: TGTGCCAGCGGGGGGACGGACGGTCGGGGCTACACCTTC. Its protein is CASGGTDGRGYTF. The J gene is TRBJ1-2, the V gene TRBV6-2 or TRBV6-3; possibly TRBD1 for D (5 bases). The CDR3 runs 13 residues. V was pared by 8 bases and J by 8 bases, with 18 bases between. Germline V gives CDR1 MNHEY, CDR2 SVGEGT.

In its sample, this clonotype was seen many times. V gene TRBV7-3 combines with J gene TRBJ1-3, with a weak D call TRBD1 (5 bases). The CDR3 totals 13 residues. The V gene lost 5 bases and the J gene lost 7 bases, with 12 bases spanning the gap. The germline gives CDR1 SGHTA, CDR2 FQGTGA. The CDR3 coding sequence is TGTGCCAGCAGCCCTAGGGGCGCGAACACCATATATTTT. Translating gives CASSPRGANTIYF.

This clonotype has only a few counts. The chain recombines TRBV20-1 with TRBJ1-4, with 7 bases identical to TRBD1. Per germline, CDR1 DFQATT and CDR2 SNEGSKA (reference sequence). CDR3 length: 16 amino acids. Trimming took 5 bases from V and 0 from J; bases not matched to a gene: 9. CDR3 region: CSAQNRGRSTNEKLFF. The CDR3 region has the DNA TGCAGTGCTCAAAACAGGGGCCGATCAACTAATGAAAAACTGTTTTTT.

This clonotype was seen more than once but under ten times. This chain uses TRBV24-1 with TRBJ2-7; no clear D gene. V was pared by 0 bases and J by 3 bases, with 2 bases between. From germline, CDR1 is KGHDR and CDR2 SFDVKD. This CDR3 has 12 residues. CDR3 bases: TGTGCCACCAGTGATTTGCACTACGAGCAGTACTTC. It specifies CATSDLHYEQYF.

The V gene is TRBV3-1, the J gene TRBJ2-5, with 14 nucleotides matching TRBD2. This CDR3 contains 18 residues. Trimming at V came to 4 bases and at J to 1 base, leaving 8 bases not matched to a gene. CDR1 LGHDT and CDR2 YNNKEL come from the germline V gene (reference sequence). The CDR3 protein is CASSPTSGRAISQETQYF. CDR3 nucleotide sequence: TGTGCCAGCAGCCCGACTAGCGGGAGGGCCATATCCCAAGAGACCCAGTACTTC.

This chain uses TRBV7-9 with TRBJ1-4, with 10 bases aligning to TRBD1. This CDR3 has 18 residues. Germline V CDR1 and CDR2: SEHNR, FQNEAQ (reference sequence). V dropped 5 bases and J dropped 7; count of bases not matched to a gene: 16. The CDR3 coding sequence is TGTGCCAGCAGCCCTTTCGGTTCGGGACAGGGGTTTTCTGAAAAACTGTTTTTT. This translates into CASSPFGSGQGFSEKLFF.

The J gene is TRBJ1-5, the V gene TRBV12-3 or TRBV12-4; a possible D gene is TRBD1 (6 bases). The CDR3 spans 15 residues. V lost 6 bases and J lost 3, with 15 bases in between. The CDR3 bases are TGTGCCAGCAGGCTAACGACAGGATTCAATCAGCCCCAGCATTTT. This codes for CASRLTTGFNQPQHF.

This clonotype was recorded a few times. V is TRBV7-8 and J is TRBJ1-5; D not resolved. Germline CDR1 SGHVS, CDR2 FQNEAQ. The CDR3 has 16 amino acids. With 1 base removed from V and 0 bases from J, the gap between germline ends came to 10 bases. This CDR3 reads CASSLGYRDSNQPQHF. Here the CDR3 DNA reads TGTGCCAGCAGCTTAGGGTACAGAGATAGCAATCAGCCCCAGCATTTT.

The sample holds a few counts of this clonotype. The CDR3 loop reads CATSRSLGGADGELFF. The CDR3 bases are TGTGCCACCAGCAGGTCCCTGGGGGGAGCGGACGGGGAGCTGTTTTTT. The V call is TRBV15, the J call TRBJ2-2; maybe TRBD2 (6 bases). In germline, CDR1 is LNHNV, CDR2 YYDKDF (reference sequence). The germline V and J ends were trimmed by 3 bases and 7 bases, with 18 bases remaining between them. The CDR3 has 16 amino acids. Together with reference TRBV15 and TRBJ2-2, the CDR3 gives the full variable domain: DAMVIQNPRYQVTQFGKPVTLSCSQTLNHNVMYWYQQKSSQAPKLLFHYYDKDFNNEADTPDNFQSRRPNTSFCFLDIRSPGLGDTAMYLCATSRSLGGADGELFFGEGSRLTVL.

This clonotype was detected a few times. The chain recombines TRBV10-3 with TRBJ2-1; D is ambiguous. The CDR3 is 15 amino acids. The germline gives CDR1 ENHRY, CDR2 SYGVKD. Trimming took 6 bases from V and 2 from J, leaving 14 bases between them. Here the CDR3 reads CAIRSGQPPYNEQFF. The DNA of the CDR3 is TGTGCCATCAGATCTGGGCAACCCCCCTACAATGAGCAGTTCTTC.

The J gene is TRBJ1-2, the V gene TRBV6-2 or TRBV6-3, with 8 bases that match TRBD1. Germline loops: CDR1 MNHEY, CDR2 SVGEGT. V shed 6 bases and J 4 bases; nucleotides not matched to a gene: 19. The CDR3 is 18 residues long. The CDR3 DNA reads TGTGCCAGCAGCCTACGAGCGGCCAGACAGGGGAACGCCTATGGCTACACCTTC. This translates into CASSLRAARQGNAYGYTF.

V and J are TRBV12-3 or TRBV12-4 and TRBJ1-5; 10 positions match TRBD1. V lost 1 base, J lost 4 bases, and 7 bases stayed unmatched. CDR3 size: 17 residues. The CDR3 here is CASSLGQGARSNQPQHF. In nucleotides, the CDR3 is TGTGCCAGCAGTTTAGGACAGGGGGCGCGTTCGAATCAGCCCCAGCATTTT.

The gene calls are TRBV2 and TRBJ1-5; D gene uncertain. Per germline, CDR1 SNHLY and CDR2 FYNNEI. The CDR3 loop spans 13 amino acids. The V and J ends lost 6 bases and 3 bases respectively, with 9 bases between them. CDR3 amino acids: CASSVLNNQPQHF. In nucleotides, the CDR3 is TGTGCCAGCAGCGTCCTTAACAATCAGCCCCAGCATTTT.

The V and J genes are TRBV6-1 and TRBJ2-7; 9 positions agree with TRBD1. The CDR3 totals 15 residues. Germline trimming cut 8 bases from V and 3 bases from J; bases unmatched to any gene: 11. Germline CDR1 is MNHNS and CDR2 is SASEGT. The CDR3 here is CASRRREDRGYEQYF. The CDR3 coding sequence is TGTGCCAGCCGCCGAAGAGAGGACAGGGGCTACGAGCAGTACTTC.

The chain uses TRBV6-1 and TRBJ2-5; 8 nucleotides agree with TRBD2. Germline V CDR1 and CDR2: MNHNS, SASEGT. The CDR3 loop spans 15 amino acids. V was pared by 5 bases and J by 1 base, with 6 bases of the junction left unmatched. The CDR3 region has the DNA TGTGCCAGCAGTTGGCACGGGGGGGTCCAAGAGACCCAGTACTTC. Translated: CASSWHGGVQETQYF.

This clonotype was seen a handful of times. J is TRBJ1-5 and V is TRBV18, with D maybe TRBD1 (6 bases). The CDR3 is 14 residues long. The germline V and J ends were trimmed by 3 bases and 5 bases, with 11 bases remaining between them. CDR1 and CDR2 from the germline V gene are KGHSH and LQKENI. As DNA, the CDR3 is TGTGCCAGCTCACCGGGACAACTTTATCAGCCCCAGCATTTT. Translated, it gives CASSPGQLYQPQHF.

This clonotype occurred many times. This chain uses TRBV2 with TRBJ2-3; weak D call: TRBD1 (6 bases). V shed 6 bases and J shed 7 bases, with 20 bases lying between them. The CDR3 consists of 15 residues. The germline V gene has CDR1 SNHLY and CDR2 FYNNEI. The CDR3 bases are TGTGCCAGCAGGGACAGTCTCGGACGTGCGAATACGCAGTATTTT. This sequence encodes CASRDSLGRANTQYF. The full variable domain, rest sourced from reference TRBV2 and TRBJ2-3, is EPEVTQTPSHQVTQMGQEVILRCVPISNHLYFYWYRQILGQKVEFLVSFYNNEISEKSEIFDDQFSVERPDGSNFTLKIRSTKLEDSAMYFCASRDSLGRANTQYFGPGTRLTVL.

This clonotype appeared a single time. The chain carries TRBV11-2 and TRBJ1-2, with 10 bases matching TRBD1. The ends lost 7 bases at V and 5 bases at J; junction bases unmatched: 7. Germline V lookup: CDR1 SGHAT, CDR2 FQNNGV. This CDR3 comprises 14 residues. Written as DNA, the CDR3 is TGTGCCAGCACCCCGGGACAGGGGCGGTATGGCTACACCTTC. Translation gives CASTPGQGRYGYTF.

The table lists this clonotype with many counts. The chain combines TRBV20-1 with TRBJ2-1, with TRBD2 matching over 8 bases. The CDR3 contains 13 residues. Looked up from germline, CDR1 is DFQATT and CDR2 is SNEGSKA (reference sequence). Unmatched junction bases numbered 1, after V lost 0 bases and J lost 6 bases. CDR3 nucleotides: TGCAGTGCTAGAGAGGGACTAGTCAATGAGCAGTTCTTC. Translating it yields CSAREGLVNEQFF.

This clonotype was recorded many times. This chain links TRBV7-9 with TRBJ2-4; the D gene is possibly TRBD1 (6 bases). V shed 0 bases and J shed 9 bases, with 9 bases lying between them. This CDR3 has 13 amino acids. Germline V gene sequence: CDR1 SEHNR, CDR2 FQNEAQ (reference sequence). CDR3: CASSLATGAIQYF. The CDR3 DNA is TGTGCCAGCAGCTTAGCGACAGGAGCCATTCAGTACTTC.